This TCR beta chain was profiled in a study of T cell changes during pregnancy in multiple sclerosis. Germline V gene data show CDR1 as LNHNV and CDR2 as YYDKDF (reference sequence). The V and J ends lost 0 bases and 7 bases, in that order; junction bases with no gene match: 5. The CDR3 is 15 amino acids. TCRdb's copy holds only in-frame clones and misses some; the assay was immunoSEQ multiplex PCR. The table lists about 44,000 clones, 94% of them singletons, with 0.47% in the top ten. The chain uses TRBV15 and TRBJ1-2, with 10 bases fitting TRBD1. The sample was CD4+ T cells from peripheral blood mononuclear cells, taken in the first trimester of pregnancy. This sequence originates from a female donor with multiple sclerosis, enrolled in a pregnancy study. CDR3 protein: CATSREAGTGVGYTF. The CDR3 bases are TGTGCCACCAGCAGAGAAGCCGGGACAGGGGTTGGCTACACCTTC.